A selection of T cell receptor beta chains follows, all from one sample in a study of blood T cells in healthy people across ages. Via MiXCR, TCRdb re-called the 5' RACE reads, giving one row per CDR3 protein. The sample carries about 780,000 distinct CDR3 sequences, under 80% recorded once. Sequencing was performed on blood. Every receptor here comes from a man between 25 and 39 years old in good health. The CDR3 runs from the conserved cysteine through the conserved F or W. A D gene is named only where the DNA matches it firmly. Only some rows state a clone size, as once, few, many or a class for expanded clones.

TRBV2	TRBJ1-6	NA	few	CASSVDNDDNSPLHF	TGTGCCAGCAGTGTTGACAACGACGACAATTCACCCCTCCACTTT
TRBV15	TRBJ2-5	NA	NA	CATSREQGFQETQYF	TGTGCCACCAGCAGAGAGCAGGGATTCCAAGAGACCCAGTACTTC
TRBV5-1	TRBJ1-2	TRBD1	NA	CASSPGTGVFGYTF	TGCGCCAGCAGCCCCGGGACAGGGGTATTTGGCTACACCTTC
TRBV9	TRBJ2-1	NA	NA	CASSVDTGWPYNEQFF	TGTGCCAGCAGCGTAGATACGGGGTGGCCTTACAATGAGCAGTTCTTC
TRBV6-1	TRBJ2-1	TRBD1	NA	CASSPTGGYTRSYNEQFF	TGTGCCAGCAGCCCGACAGGGGGTTACACCCGCTCCTACAATGAGCAGTTCTTC
TRBV7-9	TRBJ2-5	NA	NA	CASSRVSGGETQYF	TGTGCCAGCAGCCGCGTCTCGGGGGGCGAGACCCAGTACTTC
TRBV20-1	TRBJ2-7	NA	few	CSPKAGVLYEQYF	TGCAGCCCCAAGGCAGGGGTTCTCTACGAGCAGTACTTC
TRBV7-2	TRBJ2-7	TRBD2	NA	CASSEGLGIGSEQYF	TGTGCCAGCAGCGAGGGACTAGGAATAGGGAGTGAGCAGTACTTC
TRBV5-1	TRBJ2-3	NA	NA	CASATPSTDTQYF	TGCGCCAGCGCGACACCTTCCACAGATACGCAGTATTTT
TRBV28	TRBJ2-5	TRBD2	few	CASNVRGGGEETQYF	TGTGCCAGCAACGTCCGCGGGGGGGGCGAAGAGACCCAGTACTTC
TRBV14	TRBJ2-1	TRBD1	NA	CASSHYGQASYNEQFF	TGTGCCAGCAGCCATTACGGACAGGCCAGCTACAATGAGCAGTTCTTC
TRBV9	TRBJ2-1	NA	NA	CTSSVGGTYYNEQFF	TGTACCAGCAGCGTAGGGGGGACATACTACAATGAGCAGTTCTTC
TRBV20-1	TRBJ1-4	NA	NA	CSATVPEKLFF	TGCAGTGCCACGGTACCTGAAAAACTGTTTTTT
TRBV5-1	TRBJ2-5	TRBD1	NA	CASSGGQGTQETQYF	TGCGCCAGCAGCGGAGGACAGGGGACTCAAGAGACCCAGTACTTC
TRBV20-1	TRBJ1-5	NA	few	CSASTRNNQPQHF	TGCAGTGCTAGTACCCGGAACAATCAGCCCCAGCATTTT
TRBV2	TRBJ2-1	TRBD1	NA	CATDQTGSIAYEQFF	TGTGCCACAGATCAGACAGGGTCGATCGCTTATGAGCAGTTCTTC
TRBV5-1	TRBJ1-6	TRBD1	NA	CASSRTDRGNSPLHF	TGCGCCAGCAGCCGAACGGACAGGGGGAATTCACCCCTCCACTTT
TRBV10-3	TRBJ2-7	NA	many	CAISESSTTYEQYF	TGTGCCATCAGTGAGAGTTCGACTACCTACGAGCAGTACTTC
TRBV15	TRBJ2-5	NA	NA	CATSRDPEIVETQYF	TGTGCCACCAGCAGAGACCCGGAGATAGTCGAGACCCAGTACTTC
TRBV10-3	TRBJ2-5	TRBD2	NA	CAISEALAGSQETQYF	TGTGCCATCAGTGAGGCCTTAGCGGGGAGCCAAGAGACCCAGTACTTC
TRBV7-2	TRBJ1-2	NA	NA	CASTTSGGYTF	TGTGCCAGCACCACATCCGGGGGCTACACCTTC
TRBV20-1	TRBJ1-1	NA	NA	CSATTGGNTEAFF	TGCAGTGCTACCACTGGGGGGAACACTGAAGCTTTCTTT
TRBV7-3	TRBJ2-6	TRBD2	NA	CASSSVSGGDSGANVLTF	TGTGCCAGCAGCTCAGTAAGCGGGGGGGACTCTGGGGCCAACGTCCTGACTTTC
TRBV7-8	TRBJ2-3	NA	NA	CASSYGTPGPDTQYF	TGTGCCAGCAGCTACGGGACACCAGGGCCAGATACGCAGTATTTT
TRBV12-3/TRBV12-4	TRBJ2-5	NA	few	CASTRGFTETQYF	TGTGCCAGCACTAGGGGGTTTACGGAGACCCAGTACTTC
TRBV29-1	TRBJ2-3	TRBD2	NA	CSVEAGVRTDTQYF	TGCAGCGTTGAGGCGGGGGTTCGCACAGATACGCAGTATTTT
TRBV5-1	TRBJ2-5	TRBD1	once	CASSVGQGEETQYF	TGCGCCAGCAGCGTGGGACAGGGGGAAGAGACCCAGTACTTC
TRBV24-1	TRBJ2-6	NA	NA	CATSDTGNGANVPTF	TGTGCCACCAGTGACACAGGGAACGGGGCCAACGTCCCGACTTTC
TRBV7-9	TRBJ1-1	NA	few	CASSFTSDTEAFF	TGTGCCAGCAGCTTCACGTCGGACACTGAAGCTTTCTTT
TRBV9	TRBJ2-1	NA	NA	CASSPSVVAYNEQFF	TGTGCCAGCAGCCCCTCCGTGGTAGCCTACAATGAGCAGTTCTTC
TRBV4-3	TRBJ2-3	NA	NA	CASRKGGDEDGDTQYF	TGCGCCAGCCGAAAAGGCGGGGACGAAGACGGAGATACGCAGTATTTT
TRBV5-1	TRBJ2-1	NA	NA	CASSFPSFRDNYNEQFF	TGCGCCAGCAGCTTTCCTTCCTTCCGGGACAACTACAATGAGCAGTTCTTC
TRBV7-2	TRBJ2-1	NA	NA	CASSPPPDDNEQFF	TGTGCCAGCAGCCCCCCCCCAGACGACAACGAGCAGTTCTTC
TRBV4-2	TRBJ2-1	TRBD2	NA	CASSSGEGTSGISSYNEQFF	TGTGCCAGCAGCTCAGGGGAGGGGACTAGCGGGATTAGCTCCTACAATGAGCAGTTCTTC
TRBV27	TRBJ1-2	NA	NA	CASSFLDKPDGYTF	TGTGCCAGCAGTTTCCTGGACAAGCCAGACGGCTACACCTTC
TRBV2	TRBJ1-2	NA	NA	CASSWKGGDAYGYTF	TGTGCCAGCAGTTGGAAAGGGGGAGATGCCTATGGCTACACCTTC